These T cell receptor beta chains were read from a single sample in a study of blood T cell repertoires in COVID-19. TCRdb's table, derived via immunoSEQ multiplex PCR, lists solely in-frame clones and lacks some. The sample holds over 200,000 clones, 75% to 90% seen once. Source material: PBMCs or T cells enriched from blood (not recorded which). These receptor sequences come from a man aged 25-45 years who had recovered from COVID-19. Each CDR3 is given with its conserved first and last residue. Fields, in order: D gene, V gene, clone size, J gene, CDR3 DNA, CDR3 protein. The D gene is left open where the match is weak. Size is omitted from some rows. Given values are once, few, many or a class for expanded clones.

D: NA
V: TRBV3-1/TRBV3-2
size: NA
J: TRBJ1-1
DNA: TGTGCCAGCAGCCAAGGGCGGGGCTTGGTTGCTGAAGCTTTCTTT
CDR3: CASSQGRGLVAEAFF

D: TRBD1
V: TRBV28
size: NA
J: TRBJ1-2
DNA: TGTGCCACCCGGACAGGGCGAGACTATGGCTACACCTTC
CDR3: CATRTGRDYGYTF

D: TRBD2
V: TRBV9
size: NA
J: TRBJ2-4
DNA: TGTGCCAGCAGCGTAGGTCCTAGCGGGCGGGACATTCAGTACTTC
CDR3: CASSVGPSGRDIQYF

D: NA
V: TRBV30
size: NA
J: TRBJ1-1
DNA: TGTGCCTGGAGCGAGGACACTGAAGCTTTCTTT
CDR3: CAWSEDTEAFF

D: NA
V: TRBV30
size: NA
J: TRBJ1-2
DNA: TGTGCCTGGGACTCAGACAGTAACTATGGCTACACCTTC
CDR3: CAWDSDSNYGYTF

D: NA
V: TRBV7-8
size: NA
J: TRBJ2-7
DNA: TGTGCCAGCAGCTTAGCCAGTTCCTACGAGCAGTACTTC
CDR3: CASSLASSYEQYF

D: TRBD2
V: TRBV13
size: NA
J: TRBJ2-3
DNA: TGTGCCAGCAGCTTCCGCCTAGCGGGTGCCCTGCCAGATACGCAGTATTTT
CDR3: CASSFRLAGALPDTQYF

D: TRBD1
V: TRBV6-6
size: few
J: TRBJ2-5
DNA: TGTGCCAGCAATAGACGTGACAGGGAATTTGGAGAGACCCAGTACTTC
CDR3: CASNRRDREFGETQYF

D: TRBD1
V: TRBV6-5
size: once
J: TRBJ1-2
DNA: TGTGCCAGCAGCATACCAGGGGGTTTAAGTGGCTACACCTTC
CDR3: CASSIPGGLSGYTF

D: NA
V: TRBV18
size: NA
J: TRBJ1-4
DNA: TGTGCCAGCTCCCACGGGACAGAAAAACTGTTTTTT
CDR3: CASSHGTEKLFF

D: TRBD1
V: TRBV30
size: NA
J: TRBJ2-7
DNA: TGTGCCTGGAGCCAGACAGGGCCGGGGGAGCAGTACTTC
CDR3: CAWSQTGPGEQYF

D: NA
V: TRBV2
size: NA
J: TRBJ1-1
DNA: TGTGCCAGCAGTGAAGCCCCATCCACTGAAGCTTTCTTT
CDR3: CASSEAPSTEAFF

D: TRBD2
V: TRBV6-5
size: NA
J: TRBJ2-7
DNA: TGTGCCAGCAGTCCCGGACTAGCGGGAGTCTACGAGCAGTACTTC
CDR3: CASSPGLAGVYEQYF

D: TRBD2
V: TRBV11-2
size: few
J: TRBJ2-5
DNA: TGTGCCAGCAGCTTGGGACTAGAGGAGACCCAGTACTTC
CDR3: CASSLGLEETQYF

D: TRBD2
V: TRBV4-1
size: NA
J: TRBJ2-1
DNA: TGCGCCAGCAGCCAACCCGGACTAGCGGGAGATAGTGAGCAGTTCTTC
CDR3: CASSQPGLAGDSEQFF

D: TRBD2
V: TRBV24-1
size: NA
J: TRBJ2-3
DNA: TGTGCCACCAGTGAGAGTAGCGGGCGGGGAGATACGCAGTATTTT
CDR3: CATSESSGRGDTQYF

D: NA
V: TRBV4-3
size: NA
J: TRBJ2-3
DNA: TGCGCCAGCAGCCAAGTCGCCAGGGGAGTGACAGATACGCAGTATTTT
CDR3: CASSQVARGVTDTQYF

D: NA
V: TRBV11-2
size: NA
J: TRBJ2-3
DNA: TGTGCCAGCAGCGCCAGTTACCTGACAGATACGCAGTATTTT
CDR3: CASSASYLTDTQYF

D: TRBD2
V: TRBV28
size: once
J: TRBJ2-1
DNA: TGTGCCAGCAGACCGAGGACTAGCGGGATTTCCAATGAGCAGTTCTTC
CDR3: CASRPRTSGISNEQFF

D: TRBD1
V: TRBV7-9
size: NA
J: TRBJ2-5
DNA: TGTGCCAGCAGCTTAGCAGGACAGGGGGCTCGTGAGACCCAGTACTTC
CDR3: CASSLAGQGARETQYF

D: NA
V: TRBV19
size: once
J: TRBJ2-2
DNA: TGTGCCAGTAAAGTAGGCAGGGGTGGCACCGGGGAGCTGTTTTTT
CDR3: CASKVGRGGTGELFF

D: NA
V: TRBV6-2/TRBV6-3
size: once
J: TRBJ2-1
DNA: TGTGCCAGCAGTCCACACACAGTGCAGTTCTTC
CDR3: CASSPHTVQFF

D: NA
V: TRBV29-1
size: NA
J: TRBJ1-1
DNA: TGCAGCGTTGCCTCGACAGTGAACACTGAAGCTTTCTTT
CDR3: CSVASTVNTEAFF

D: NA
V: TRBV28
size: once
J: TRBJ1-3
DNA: TGTGCCAGCTTTAGTGGGGCAGGGGGAAACACCATATATTTT
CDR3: CASFSGAGGNTIYF

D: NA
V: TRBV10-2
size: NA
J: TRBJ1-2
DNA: TGCGCCAGCAGTGAAACAGGTTATTATGGCTACACCTTC
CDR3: CASSETGYYGYTF

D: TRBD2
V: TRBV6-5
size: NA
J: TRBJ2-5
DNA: TGTGCCAGCAGTATAAGACTAGCGGTACAAGAGACCCAGTACTTC
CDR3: CASSIRLAVQETQYF

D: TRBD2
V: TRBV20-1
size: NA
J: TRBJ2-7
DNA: TGCAGTGCTAGTACTAGCGGGAGTTGGTACGAGCAGTACTTC
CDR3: CSASTSGSWYEQYF

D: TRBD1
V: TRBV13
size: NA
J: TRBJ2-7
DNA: TGTGCCAGCAGCTTCGGACAGGGGGCTAGGTACGAGCAGTACTTC
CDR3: CASSFGQGARYEQYF

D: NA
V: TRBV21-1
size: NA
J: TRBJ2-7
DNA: TGTGCCCGCCTCTTGCGGGGGTTGATCTCCTACGAGCAGTACTTC
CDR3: CARLLRGLISYEQYF

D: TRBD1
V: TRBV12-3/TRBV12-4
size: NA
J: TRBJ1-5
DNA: TGTGCCAGCAGTCGACAGGGAGGACAGCCCCAGCATTTT
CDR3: CASSRQGGQPQHF

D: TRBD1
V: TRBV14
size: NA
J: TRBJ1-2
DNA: TGTGCCAGCAGCCATAGTGACAGGGGGTATGGCTACACCTTC
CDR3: CASSHSDRGYGYTF

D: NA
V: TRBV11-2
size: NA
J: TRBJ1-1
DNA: TGTGCCAGCAGCTCCGGGTTGACTGCCACTGAAGCTTTCTTT
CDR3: CASSSGLTATEAFF

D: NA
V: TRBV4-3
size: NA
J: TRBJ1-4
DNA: TGCGCCAGCAGCCTCTGGTGGGGGGGTGGTAATGAAAAACTGTTTTTT
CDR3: CASSLWWGGGNEKLFF

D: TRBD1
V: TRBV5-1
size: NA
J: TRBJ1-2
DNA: TGCGCCAGCAGTCATTCAGGGGGTGGAGATGGCTACACCTTC
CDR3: CASSHSGGGDGYTF

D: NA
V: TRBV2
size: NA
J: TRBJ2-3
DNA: TGTGCCAGCAGTGAAGCGTTAGCGACGCAGTATTTT
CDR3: CASSEALATQYF

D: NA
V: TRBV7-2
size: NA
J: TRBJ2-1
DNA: TGTGCCAGCAGCTTAGATAGCTCCTACAATGAGCAGTTCTTC
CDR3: CASSLDSSYNEQFF

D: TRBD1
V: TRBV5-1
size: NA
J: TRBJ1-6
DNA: TGCGCCAGCTCGATGACAGGGTATAATTCACCCCTCCACTTT
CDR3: CASSMTGYNSPLHF

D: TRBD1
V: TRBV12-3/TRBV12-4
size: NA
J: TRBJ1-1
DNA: TGTGCCAGCAGTTGGACAGGGAGGGAGGCTTTCTTT
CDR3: CASSWTGREAFF

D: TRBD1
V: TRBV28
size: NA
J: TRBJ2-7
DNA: TGTGCCAGCAGTCCGATCCTCCGACAGGGCGGCGAGCAGTACTTC
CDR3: CASSPILRQGGEQYF

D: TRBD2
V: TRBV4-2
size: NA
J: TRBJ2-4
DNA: TGTGCCAGCAGCCAAGGGGAACCGGGGGGACTAGCCAAAAACATTCAGTACTTC
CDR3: CASSQGEPGGLAKNIQYF

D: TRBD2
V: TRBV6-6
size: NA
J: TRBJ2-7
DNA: TGTGCCAGCAGTATACTAGCGGGGAGCTCCTACGAGCAGTACTTC
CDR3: CASSILAGSSYEQYF

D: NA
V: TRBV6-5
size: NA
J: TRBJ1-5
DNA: TGTGCCAGCAGCGACGGGGTGACTCAGCCCCAGCATTTT
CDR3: CASSDGVTQPQHF

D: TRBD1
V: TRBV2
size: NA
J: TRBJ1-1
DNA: TGTGCCAGCAGTGATAGACAGGGCGAGAACACTGAAGCTTTCTTT
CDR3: CASSDRQGENTEAFF

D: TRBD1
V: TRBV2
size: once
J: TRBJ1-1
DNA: TGTGCCAGCAGAACAGGGGGCCACACTGAAGCTTTCTTT
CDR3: CASRTGGHTEAFF

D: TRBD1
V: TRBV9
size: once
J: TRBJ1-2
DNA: TGTGCCAGCAGCTGGGGACAGGACCTTAACTATGGCTACACCTTC
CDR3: CASSWGQDLNYGYTF

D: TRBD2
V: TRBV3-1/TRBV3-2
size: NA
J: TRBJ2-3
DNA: TGTGCCAGCAGCCAAGTGGCTAGCGGGAGTGATACGCAGTATTTT
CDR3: CASSQVASGSDTQYF

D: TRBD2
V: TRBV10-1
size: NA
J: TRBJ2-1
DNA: TGCGCCAGCAGTGACGGCGCGGGGGGGCTCTTGAACAATGAGCAGTTCTTC
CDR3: CASSDGAGGLLNNEQFF

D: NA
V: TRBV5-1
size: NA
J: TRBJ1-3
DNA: TGCGCCAGCAGCTTGGAAGTACAGCACTCTGGAAACACCATATATTTT
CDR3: CASSLEVQHSGNTIYF

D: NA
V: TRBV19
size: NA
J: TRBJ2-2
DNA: TGTGCCAGTAGTATTTATGGGCGGGGCGGCGGGGAGCTGTTTTTT
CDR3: CASSIYGRGGGELFF

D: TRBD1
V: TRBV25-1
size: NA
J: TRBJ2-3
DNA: TGTGCCAGCAGTGGTACGAACCGGGACAGGCGGACAGATACGCAGTATTTT
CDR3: CASSGTNRDRRTDTQYF

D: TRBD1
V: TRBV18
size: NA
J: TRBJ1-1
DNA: TGTGCCAGCTCATCAGGGGACAGGATACTGAACACTGAAGCTTTCTTT
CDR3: CASSSGDRILNTEAFF

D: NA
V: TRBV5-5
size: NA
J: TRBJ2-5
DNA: TGTGCCAGCAGCTTCGAGTTCGGGTGGGAGACCCAGTACTTC
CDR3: CASSFEFGWETQYF

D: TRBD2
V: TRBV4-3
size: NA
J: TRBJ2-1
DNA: TGCGCCAGCAGCCACACTAGCGGGGGGGCCGTAGATGAGCAGTTCTTC
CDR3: CASSHTSGGAVDEQFF

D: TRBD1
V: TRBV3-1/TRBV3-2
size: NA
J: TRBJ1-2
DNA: TGTGCCAGCAGCCAACTACAGCCGGGACAGGAGTTCTATGGCTACACCTTC
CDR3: CASSQLQPGQEFYGYTF

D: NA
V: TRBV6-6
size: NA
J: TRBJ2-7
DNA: TGTGCCAGCAGTCCCCAGTCGGGCGGAGGGAGTGTAGAGCAGTACTTC
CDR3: CASSPQSGGGSVEQYF

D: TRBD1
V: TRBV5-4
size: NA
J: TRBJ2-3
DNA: TGTGCCAGCAGCCTACAGGGGCGACGCACAGATACGCAGTATTTT
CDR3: CASSLQGRRTDTQYF

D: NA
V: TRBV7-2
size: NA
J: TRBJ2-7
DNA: TGTGCCAGCAGCATTTCCCTAGCGTCGCCGGCCTACGAGCAGTACTTC
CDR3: CASSISLASPAYEQYF